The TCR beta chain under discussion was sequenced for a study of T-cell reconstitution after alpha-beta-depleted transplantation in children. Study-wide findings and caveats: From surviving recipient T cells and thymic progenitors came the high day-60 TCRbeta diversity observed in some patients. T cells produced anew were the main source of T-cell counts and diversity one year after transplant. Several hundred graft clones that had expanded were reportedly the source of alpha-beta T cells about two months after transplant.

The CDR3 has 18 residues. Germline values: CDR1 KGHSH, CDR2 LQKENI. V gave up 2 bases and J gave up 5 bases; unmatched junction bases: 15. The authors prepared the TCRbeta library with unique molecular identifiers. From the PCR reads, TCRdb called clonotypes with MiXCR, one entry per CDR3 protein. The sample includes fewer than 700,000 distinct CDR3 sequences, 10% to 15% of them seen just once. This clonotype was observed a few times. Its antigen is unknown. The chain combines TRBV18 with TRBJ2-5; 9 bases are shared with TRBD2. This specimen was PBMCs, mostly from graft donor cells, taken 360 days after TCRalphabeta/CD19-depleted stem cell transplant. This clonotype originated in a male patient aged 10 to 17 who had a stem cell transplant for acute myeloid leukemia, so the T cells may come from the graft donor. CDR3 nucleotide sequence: TGTGCCAGCTCACCAGTCCCCCTGACCCTAGCGGGATTGGAGACCCAGTACTTC. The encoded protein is CASSPVPLTLAGLETQYF.